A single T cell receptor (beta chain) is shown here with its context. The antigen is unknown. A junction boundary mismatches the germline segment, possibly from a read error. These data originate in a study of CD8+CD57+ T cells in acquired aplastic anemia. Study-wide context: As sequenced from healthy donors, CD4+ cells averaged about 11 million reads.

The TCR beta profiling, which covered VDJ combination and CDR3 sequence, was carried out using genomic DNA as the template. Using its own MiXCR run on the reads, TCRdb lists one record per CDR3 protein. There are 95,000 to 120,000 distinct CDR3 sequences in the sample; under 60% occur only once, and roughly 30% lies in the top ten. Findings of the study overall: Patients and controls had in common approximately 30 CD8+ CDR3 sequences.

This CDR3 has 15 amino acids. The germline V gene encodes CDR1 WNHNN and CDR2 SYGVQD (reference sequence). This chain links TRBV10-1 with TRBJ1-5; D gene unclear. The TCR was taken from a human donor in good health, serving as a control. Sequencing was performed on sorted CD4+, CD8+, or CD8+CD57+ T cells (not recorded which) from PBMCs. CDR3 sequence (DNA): TGCGCCCGCAGTTTGATGAGACGGAGCTGTCATAGCCAGCATTTT. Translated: CARSLMRRSCHSQHF.